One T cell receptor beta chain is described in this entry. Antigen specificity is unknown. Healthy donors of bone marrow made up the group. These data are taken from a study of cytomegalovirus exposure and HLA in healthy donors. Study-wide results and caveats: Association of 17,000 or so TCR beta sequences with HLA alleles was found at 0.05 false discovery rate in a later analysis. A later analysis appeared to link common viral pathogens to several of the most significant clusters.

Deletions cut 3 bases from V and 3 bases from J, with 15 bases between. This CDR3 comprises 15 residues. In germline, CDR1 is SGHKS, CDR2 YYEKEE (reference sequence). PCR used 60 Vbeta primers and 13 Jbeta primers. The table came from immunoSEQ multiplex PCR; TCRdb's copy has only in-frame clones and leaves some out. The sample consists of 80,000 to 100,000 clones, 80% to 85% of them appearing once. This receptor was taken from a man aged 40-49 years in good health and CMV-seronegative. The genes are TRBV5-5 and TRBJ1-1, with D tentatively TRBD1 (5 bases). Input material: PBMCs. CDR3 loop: CASSSYGGGYTEAFF. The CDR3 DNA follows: TGTGCCAGCAGCTCGTATGGCGGGGGGTACACTGAAGCTTTCTTT. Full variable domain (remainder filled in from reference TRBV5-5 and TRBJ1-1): DAGVTQSPTHLIKTRGQQVTLRCSPISGHKSVSWYQQVLGQGPQFIFQYYEKEERGRGNFPDRFSARQFPNYSSELNVNALLLGDSALYLCASSSYGGGYTEAFFGQGTRLTVV.